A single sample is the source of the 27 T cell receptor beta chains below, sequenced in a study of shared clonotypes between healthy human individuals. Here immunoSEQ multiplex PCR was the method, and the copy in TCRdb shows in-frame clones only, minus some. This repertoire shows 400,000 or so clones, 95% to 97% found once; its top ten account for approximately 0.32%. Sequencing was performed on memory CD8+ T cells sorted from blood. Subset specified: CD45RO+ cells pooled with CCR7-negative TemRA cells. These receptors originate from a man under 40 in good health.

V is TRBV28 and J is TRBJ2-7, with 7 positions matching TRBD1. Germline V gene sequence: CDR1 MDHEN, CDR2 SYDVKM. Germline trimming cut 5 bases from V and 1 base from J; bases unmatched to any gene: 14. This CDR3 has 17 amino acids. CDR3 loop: CASSKDRVGSRSYEQYF. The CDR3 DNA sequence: TGTGCCAGCAGTAAAGACAGGGTAGGTTCTCGGTCCTACGAGCAGTACTTC. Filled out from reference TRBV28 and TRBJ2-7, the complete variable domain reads DVKVTQSSRYLVKRTGEKVFLECVQDMDHENMFWYRQDPGLGLRLIYFSYDVKMKEKGDIPEGYSVSREKKERFSLILESASTNQTSMYLCASSKDRVGSRSYEQYFGPGTRLTVT.

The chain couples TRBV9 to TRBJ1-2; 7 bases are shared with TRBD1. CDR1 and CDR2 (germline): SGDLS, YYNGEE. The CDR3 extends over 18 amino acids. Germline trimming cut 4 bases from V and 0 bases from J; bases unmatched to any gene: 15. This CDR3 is CASSPWRTTGRSNYGYTF. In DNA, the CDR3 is TGTGCCAGCAGCCCGTGGCGCACGACAGGGCGATCTAACTATGGCTACACCTTC. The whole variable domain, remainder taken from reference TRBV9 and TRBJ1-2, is DSGVTQTPKHLITATGQRVTLRCSPRSGDLSVYWYQQSLDQGLQFLIQYYNGEERAKGNILERFSAQQFPDLHSELNLSSLELGDSALYFCASSPWRTTGRSNYGYTFGSGTRLTVV.

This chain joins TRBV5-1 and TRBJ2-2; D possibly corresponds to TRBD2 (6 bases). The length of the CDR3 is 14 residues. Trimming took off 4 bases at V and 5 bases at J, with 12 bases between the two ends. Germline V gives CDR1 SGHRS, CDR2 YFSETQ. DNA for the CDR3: TGCGCCAGCAGCCCGGGGAGGTGGACCGGGGAGCTGTTTTTT. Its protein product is CASSPGRWTGELFF.

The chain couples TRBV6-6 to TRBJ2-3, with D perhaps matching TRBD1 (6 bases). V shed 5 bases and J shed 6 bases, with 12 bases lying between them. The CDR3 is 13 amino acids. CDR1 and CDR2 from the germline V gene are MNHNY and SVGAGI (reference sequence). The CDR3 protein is CASSPGARDTQYF. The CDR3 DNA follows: TGTGCCAGCAGTCCAGGGGCGAGGGATACGCAGTATTTT.

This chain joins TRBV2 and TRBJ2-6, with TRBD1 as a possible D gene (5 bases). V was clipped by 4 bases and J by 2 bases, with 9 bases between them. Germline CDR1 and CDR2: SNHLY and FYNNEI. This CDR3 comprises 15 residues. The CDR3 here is CASSAKGAGANVLTF. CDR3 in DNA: TGTGCCAGCAGTGCGAAAGGGGCTGGGGCCAACGTCCTGACTTTC.

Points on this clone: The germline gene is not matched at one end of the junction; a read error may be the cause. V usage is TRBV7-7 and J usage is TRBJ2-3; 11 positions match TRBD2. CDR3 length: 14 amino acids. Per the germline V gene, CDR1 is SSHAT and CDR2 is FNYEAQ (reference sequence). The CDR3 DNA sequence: TGTGCTAGCAGTAGCGGGAGGGGGACAGATACGCAGTATTTT. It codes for CASSSGRGTDTQYF.

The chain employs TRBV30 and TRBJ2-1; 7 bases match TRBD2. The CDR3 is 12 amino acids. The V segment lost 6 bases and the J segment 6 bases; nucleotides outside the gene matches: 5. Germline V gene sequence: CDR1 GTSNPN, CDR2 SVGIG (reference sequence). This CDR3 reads CACTPGGNEQFF. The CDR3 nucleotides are TGTGCCTGTACCCCGGGGGGCAATGAGCAGTTCTTC.

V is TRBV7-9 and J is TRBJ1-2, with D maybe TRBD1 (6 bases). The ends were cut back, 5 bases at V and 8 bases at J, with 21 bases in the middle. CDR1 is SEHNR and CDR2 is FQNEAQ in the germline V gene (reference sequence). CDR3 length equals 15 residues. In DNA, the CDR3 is TGTGCCAGCAGCCCTAGCTGGGGGCGCGGGGGAGGCTACACCTTC. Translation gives CASSPSWGRGGGYTF.

The CDR3 DNA reads as TGTGCCTGGAGTTTCGGCTATGGCTACACCTTC. As protein: CAWSFGYGYTF. This sequence joins TRBV30 and TRBJ1-2; unclear D gene. With 2 bases removed from V and 4 bases from J, the gap between germline ends came to 5 bases. The CDR3 sequence is 11 residues long. Germline CDR1 is GTSNPN and CDR2 is SVGIG (reference sequence). The whole variable domain, remainder taken from reference TRBV30 and TRBJ1-2, is SQTIHQWPATLVQPVGSPLSLECTVEGTSNPNLYWYRQAAGRGLQLLFYSVGIGQISSEVPQNLSASRPQDRQFILSSKKLLLSDSGFYLCAWSFGYGYTFGSGTRLTVV.

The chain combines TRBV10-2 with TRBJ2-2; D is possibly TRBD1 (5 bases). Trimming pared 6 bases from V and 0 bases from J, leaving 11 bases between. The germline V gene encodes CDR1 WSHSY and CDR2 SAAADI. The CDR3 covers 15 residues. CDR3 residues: CASRKDRPNTGELFF. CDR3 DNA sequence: TGCGCCAGCAGGAAAGACAGACCGAACACCGGGGAGCTGTTTTTT.

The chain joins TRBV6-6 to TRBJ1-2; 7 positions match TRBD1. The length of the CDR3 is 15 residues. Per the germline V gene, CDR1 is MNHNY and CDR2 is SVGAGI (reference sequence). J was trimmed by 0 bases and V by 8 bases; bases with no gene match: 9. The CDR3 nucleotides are TGTGCCAGCCTACACCGGGACAGCTCTAACTATGGCTACACCTTC. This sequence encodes CASLHRDSSNYGYTF.

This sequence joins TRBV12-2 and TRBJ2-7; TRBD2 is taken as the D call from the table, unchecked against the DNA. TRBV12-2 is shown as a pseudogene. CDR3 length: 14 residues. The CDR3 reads CASRSQAVAGLQYF. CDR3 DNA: TGTGCAAGTCGCTCGCAAGCGGTGGCGGGGCTGCAGTACTTC.

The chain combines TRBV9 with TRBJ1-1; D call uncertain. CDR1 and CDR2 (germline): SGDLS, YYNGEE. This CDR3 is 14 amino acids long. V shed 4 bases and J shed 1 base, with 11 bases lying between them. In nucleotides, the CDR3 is TGTGCCAGCAGCCCTAGTTCAGGGAACACTGAAGCTTTCTTT. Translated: CASSPSSGNTEAFF.

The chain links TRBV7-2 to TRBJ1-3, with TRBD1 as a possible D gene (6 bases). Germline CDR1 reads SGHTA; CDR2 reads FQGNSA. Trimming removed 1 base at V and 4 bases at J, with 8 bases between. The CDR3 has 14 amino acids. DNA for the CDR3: TGTGCCAGCAGCTTAGTCCAGGGGGGAAACACCATATATTTT. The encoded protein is CASSLVQGGNTIYF.

The CDR3 region has the DNA TGTGCCAGCAGCCCAATGAGAACGGTAGATGGCTACACCTTC. Amino acids: CASSPMRTVDGYTF. The genes are TRBV11-2 and TRBJ1-2; D is undetermined. The CDR3 consists of 14 residues. Germline CDR1 reads SGHAT; CDR2 reads FQNNGV. Trimming removed 5 bases at V and 6 bases at J, with 16 bases between.

CDR3 region: CASSQERTSDHTGELFF. The CDR3 DNA sequence: TGTGCCAGCAGCCAAGAGAGGACTAGCGACCACACCGGGGAGCTGTTTTTT. The chain recombines TRBV4-2 with TRBJ2-2, with 9 positions matching TRBD2. Trimming at V came to 0 bases and at J to 3 bases, leaving 5 bases not matched to a gene. The CDR3 spans 17 residues. CDR1 and CDR2 (germline): LGHNA, YNFKEQ.

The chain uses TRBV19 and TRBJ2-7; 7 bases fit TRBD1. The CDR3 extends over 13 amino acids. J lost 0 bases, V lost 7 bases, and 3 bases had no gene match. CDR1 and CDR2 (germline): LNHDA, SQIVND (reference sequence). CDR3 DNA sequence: TGTGCCAGTAAGGGGGCAAGCTCCTACGAGCAGTACTTC. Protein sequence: CASKGASSYEQYF.

This CDR3 is CAISVGTSGSEQFF. Written as DNA, the CDR3 is TGTGCCATCAGTGTAGGGACTAGCGGGAGTGAGCAGTTCTTC. The genes are TRBV10-3 and TRBJ2-1; 14 positions match TRBD2. Germline assignment: CDR1 ENHRY and CDR2 SYGVKD. V lost 4 bases and J lost 9; bases outside the gene matches: 2. The CDR3 runs 14 residues.

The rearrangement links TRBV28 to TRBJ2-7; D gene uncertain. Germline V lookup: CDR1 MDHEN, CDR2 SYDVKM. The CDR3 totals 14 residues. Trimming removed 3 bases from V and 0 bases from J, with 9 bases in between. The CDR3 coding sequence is TGTGCCAGCAGTTTGGACGGTTTCTCCTACGAGCAGTACTTC. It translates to CASSLDGFSYEQYF.

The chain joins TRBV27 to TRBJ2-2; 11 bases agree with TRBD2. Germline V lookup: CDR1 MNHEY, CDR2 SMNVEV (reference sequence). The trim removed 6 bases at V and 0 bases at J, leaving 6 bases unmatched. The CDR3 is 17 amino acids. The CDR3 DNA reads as TGTGCCAGCAGGAGGGCTAGCGGGAGGACGAACACCGGGGAGCTGTTTTTT. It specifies CASRRASGRTNTGELFF.

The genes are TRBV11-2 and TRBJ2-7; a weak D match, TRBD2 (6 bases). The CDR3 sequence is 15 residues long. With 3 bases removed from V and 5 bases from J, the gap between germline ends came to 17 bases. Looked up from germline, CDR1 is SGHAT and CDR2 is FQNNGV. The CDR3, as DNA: TGTGCCAGCAGCTTTCCCCTAGCGATCTCTAACGAGCAGTACTTC. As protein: CASSFPLAISNEQYF.

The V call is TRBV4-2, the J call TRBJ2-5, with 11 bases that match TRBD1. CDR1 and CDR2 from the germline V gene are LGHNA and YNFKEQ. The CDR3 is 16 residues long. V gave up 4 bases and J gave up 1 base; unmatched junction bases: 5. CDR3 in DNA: TGTGCCAGCAGCCGGGGGACAGGGGGTGGCCAAGAGACCCAGTACTTC. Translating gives CASSRGTGGGQETQYF.

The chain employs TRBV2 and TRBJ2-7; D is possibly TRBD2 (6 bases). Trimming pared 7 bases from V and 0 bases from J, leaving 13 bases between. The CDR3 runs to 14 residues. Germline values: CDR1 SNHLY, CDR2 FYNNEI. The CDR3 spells CASTRPSASYEQYF. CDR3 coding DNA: TGTGCCAGCACCCGACCTAGCGCCTCCTACGAGCAGTACTTC.

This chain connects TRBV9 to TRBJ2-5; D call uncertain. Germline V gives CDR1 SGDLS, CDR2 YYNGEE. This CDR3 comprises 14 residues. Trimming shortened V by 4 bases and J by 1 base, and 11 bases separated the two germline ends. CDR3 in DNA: TGTGCCAGCAGCCTCAGACCAACCCAAGAGACCCAGTACTTC. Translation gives CASSLRPTQETQYF.

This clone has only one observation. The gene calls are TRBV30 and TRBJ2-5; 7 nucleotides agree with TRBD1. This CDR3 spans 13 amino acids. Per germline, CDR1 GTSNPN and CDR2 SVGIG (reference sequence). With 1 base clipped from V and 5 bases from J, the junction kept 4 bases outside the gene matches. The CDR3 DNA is TGTGCCTGGAGTGGGAACAGGGGTGAGACCCAGTACTTC. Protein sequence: CAWSGNRGETQYF. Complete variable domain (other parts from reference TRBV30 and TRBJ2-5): SQTIHQWPATLVQPVGSPLSLECTVEGTSNPNLYWYRQAAGRGLQLLFYSVGIGQISSEVPQNLSASRPQDRQFILSSKKLLLSDSGFYLCAWSGNRGETQYFGPGTRLLVL.

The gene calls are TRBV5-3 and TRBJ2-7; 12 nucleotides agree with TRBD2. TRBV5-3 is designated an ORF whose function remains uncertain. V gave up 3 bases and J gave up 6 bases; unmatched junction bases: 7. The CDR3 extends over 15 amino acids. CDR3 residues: CARSYLTSGGGEQYF. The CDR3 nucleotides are TGTGCCAGAAGCTACCTGACTAGCGGGGGTGGCGAGCAGTACTTC.

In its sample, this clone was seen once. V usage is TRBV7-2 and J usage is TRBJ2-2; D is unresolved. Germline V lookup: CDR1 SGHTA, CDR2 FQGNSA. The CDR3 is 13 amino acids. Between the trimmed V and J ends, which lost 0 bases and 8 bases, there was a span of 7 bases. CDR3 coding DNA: TGTGCCAGCAGCTTAGCGGGGTCGGGGGAGCTGTTTTTT. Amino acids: CASSLAGSGELFF.